The 28 T cell receptor beta chains below were found in one sample sequenced in a study of T-cell memory formation after mild COVID-19. Each CDR3 protein is one row after TCRdb ran MiXCR on the 5' RACE reads. The table includes around 340,000 distinct CDR3 sequences, 14% detected once. The sample comprised PBMCs or a T cell subset sorted from them (not recorded which). Source of these receptors: a young man who had mild COVID-19 (a few samples of this study predate the infection). Cell type and time point are not known.

The V call is TRBV3-1, the J call TRBJ2-1; unclear D gene. The CDR3 is 14 amino acids. CDR1 and CDR2 (germline): LGHDT, YNNKEL (reference sequence). Trimming left V 4 bases short and J 10 bases short, with 17 bases between. The CDR3 here is CASSLHGPRGEQFF. CDR3 coding DNA: TGTGCCAGCAGCCTCCATGGCCCACGTGGGGAGCAGTTCTTC.

This chain links TRBV7-9 with TRBJ1-4; tentatively, D is TRBD1 (6 bases). CDR3 length: 13 amino acids. V was cut by 6 bases and J by 7 bases, with 12 bases left in between. Per the germline V gene, CDR1 is SEHNR and CDR2 is FQNEAQ (reference sequence). The CDR3: CASRLQGGEKLFF. CDR3 DNA: TGTGCCAGCAGGTTACAGGGTGGTGAAAAACTGTTTTTT.

Of note for this clonotype: The CDR3 does not close with the conserved phenylalanine or tryptophan, likely indicating a read error. The gene calls are TRBV6-5 and TRBJ1-2; perhaps TRBD1 as D (5 bases). CDR1 is MNHEY and CDR2 is SVGAGI in the germline V gene. CDR3 size: 14 residues. The CDR3 loop is CASSYSRGNDGYTL. The CDR3, as DNA: TGTGCCAGCAGTTACTCGAGGGGTAACGATGGCTACACCTTA.

This clonotype was found a few times. The CDR3 DNA is TGTGCCAGCAAATCCCGGGACAGGGGTCGGAATGAGCAGTTCTTC. This gives the protein CASKSRDRGRNEQFF. V and J are TRBV5-6 and TRBJ2-1; 10 bases agree with TRBD1. After removal of 6 bases from V and 7 bases from J, the junction contained 10 bases not matched to a gene. Germline V lookup: CDR1 SGHDT, CDR2 YYEEEE. The CDR3 has 15 residues.

This clonotype was observed a handful of times. The chain joins TRBV5-1 to TRBJ2-7, with 9 nucleotides matching TRBD2. V lost 0 bases, J lost 3 bases, and 7 bases stayed unmatched. This CDR3 is 16 amino acids long. The germline V gene has CDR1 SGHRS and CDR2 YFSETQ. CDR3 nucleotide sequence: TGCGCCAGCAGCTTGGCCCTAGCGGGATTTATCTACGAGCAGTACTTC. Protein product: CASSLALAGFIYEQYF.

This clonotype has more than one count but fewer than ten. The V gene is TRBV5-1, the J gene TRBJ1-4; D unclear. The V and J ends lost 2 bases and 10 bases respectively, with 21 bases between them. This CDR3 has 16 amino acids. The germline V gene has CDR1 SGHRS and CDR2 YFSETQ. CDR3: CASSFLRSENSGKLFF. Written as DNA, the CDR3 is TGCGCCAGCAGCTTTCTCAGGAGCGAAAACTCTGGAAAACTGTTTTTT. Together with reference TRBV5-1 and TRBJ1-4, the CDR3 gives the full variable domain: KAGVTQTPRYLIKTRGQQVTLSCSPISGHRSVSWYQQTPGQGLQFLFEYFSETQRNKGNFPGRFSGRQFSNSRSEMNVSTLELGDSALYLCASSFLRSENSGKLFFGSGTQLSVL.

The chain employs TRBV10-3 and TRBJ2-1; D is uncertain. The V gene's germline CDR1 is ENHRY and CDR2 SYGVKD. V lost 1 base and J 5 bases, leaving 6 bases between the germline ends. The CDR3 consists of 13 residues. The CDR3 sequence is CAISEYKDNEQFF. CDR3 nucleotides: TGTGCCATCAGTGAGTACAAAGACAATGAGCAGTTCTTC.

This chain connects TRBV6-1 to TRBJ1-1; D might be TRBD1 (6 bases). The ends were cut back, 3 bases at V and 4 bases at J, with 15 bases in the middle. The CDR3 is 15 residues long. Germline V gene data show CDR1 as MNHNS and CDR2 as SASEGT. CDR3 bases: TGTGCCAGCAGTGAGCTTACAGGGCTGCGCACTGAAGCTTTCTTT. Translated: CASSELTGLRTEAFF.

In this sample, this clonotype turned up a few times. The V gene is TRBV20-1, the J gene TRBJ1-5, with 9 bases matching TRBD1. The CDR3 contains 15 residues. V shed 4 bases and J 5 bases; nucleotides not matched to a gene: 9. Germline V gene lookup returns CDR1 DFQATT and CDR2 SNEGSKA (reference sequence). The CDR3 loop reads CSAMTGGSLDQPQHF. In DNA form, the CDR3 reads TGCAGTGCTATGACAGGGGGATCACTAGATCAGCCCCAGCATTTT.

The rearrangement joins TRBV9 to TRBJ1-6, with 7 bases matching TRBD1. Germline-derived CDR1 and CDR2 are SGDLS and YYNGEE. The CDR3 length is 14 residues. Trimming removed 2 bases from V and 8 bases from J; junction bases left unmatched: 4. CDR3 DNA sequence: TGTGCCAGCAGCGTGACAGGGAGGGATTCACCCCTCCACTTT. This codes for CASSVTGRDSPLHF.

This clonotype was seen only a few times. The chain couples TRBV3-1 to TRBJ2-7; 12 bases agree with TRBD2. This CDR3 has 17 residues. The germline gives CDR1 LGHDT, CDR2 YNNKEL (reference sequence). Losses at the gene ends were 4 bases for V and 2 bases for J; bases not matched to a gene: 9. Here the CDR3 DNA reads TGTGCCAGCAGCCTACGACTAGCGGGGGCCAAGACCTACGAGCAGTACTTC. Protein sequence: CASSLRLAGAKTYEQYF.

The chain employs TRBV3-1 and TRBJ1-4, with D possibly TRBD1 on 6 matching bases. V gave up 8 bases and J gave up 0 bases, with 16 bases separating them. CDR1 and CDR2 from the germline V gene are LGHDT and YNNKEL (reference sequence). This CDR3 spans 16 amino acids. CDR3 DNA sequence: TGTGCCAGCGCGCGGGAAGGGGGTCCAACTAATGAAAAACTGTTTTTT. Translating gives CASAREGGPTNEKLFF.

This sequence joins TRBV7-9 and TRBJ1-2, with no clear D. This CDR3 has 12 residues. Per the germline V gene, CDR1 is SEHNR and CDR2 is FQNEAQ (reference sequence). Between the trimmed V and J ends, which lost 5 bases and 7 bases, there was a span of 11 bases. This CDR3 reads CASSAYSGGYTF. CDR3 nucleotide sequence: TGTGCCAGCAGCGCCTATTCGGGTGGCTACACCTTC.

This clonotype was counted a few times. DNA of the CDR3: TGTGCCAGCAGTTACGGACTAGCGGGGGCCGATACGCAGTATTTT. Amino acids: CASSYGLAGADTQYF. The V call is TRBV6-6, the J call TRBJ2-3; 13 bases are shared with TRBD2. The CDR3 loop spans 15 amino acids. Germline V lookup: CDR1 MNHNY, CDR2 SVGAGI (reference sequence). V shed 2 bases and J 6 bases; nucleotides not matched to a gene: 2.

This chain uses TRBV4-3 with TRBJ2-2, with a possible D match to TRBD2 (7 bases). CDR3 length: 15 residues. In germline, CDR1 is LGHNA, CDR2 YSLEER. Trimming stripped 3 bases from V and 4 bases from J, with 12 bases between. This CDR3 reads CASSQAGAGTGELFF. CDR3 sequence (DNA): TGCGCCAGCAGCCAGGCGGGGGCGGGCACCGGGGAGCTGTTTTTT.

The chain couples TRBV24-1 to TRBJ2-5; 9 positions agree with TRBD1. The CDR3 is made up of 17 amino acids. The trim removed 4 bases at V and 5 bases at J, leaving 13 bases unmatched. Germline V gene data show CDR1 as KGHDR and CDR2 as SFDVKD. The CDR3 protein is CATSDSPGQGKFETQYF. CDR3 in DNA: TGTGCCACCAGTGACTCTCCGGGACAGGGAAAATTCGAGACCCAGTACTTC.

The J gene is TRBJ2-2, the V gene TRBV4-3; 7 positions agree with TRBD2. The CDR3 is made up of 16 amino acids. J lost 7 bases, V lost 0 bases, and 8 bases had no gene match. From germline, CDR1 is LGHNA and CDR2 YSLEER. As DNA, the CDR3 is TGCGCCAGCAGCCAAGATGGGAGGGGCGGGGACGGGGAGCTGTTTTTT. Protein product: CASSQDGRGGDGELFF.

The CDR3 sequence is CASSSIVGITEAFF. The DNA for the CDR3 is TGCGCCAGCAGCTCAATTGTGGGCATCACTGAAGCTTTCTTT. This sequence joins TRBV5-1 and TRBJ1-1; D is uncertain. V lost 3 bases and J lost 4, with 13 bases in between. The CDR3 consists of 14 residues. In germline, CDR1 is SGHRS, CDR2 YFSETQ. The full variable domain, rest sourced from reference TRBV5-1 and TRBJ1-1, is KAGVTQTPRYLIKTRGQQVTLSCSPISGHRSVSWYQQTPGQGLQFLFEYFSETQRNKGNFPGRFSGRQFSNSRSEMNVSTLELGDSALYLCASSSIVGITEAFFGQGTRLTVV.

The V gene is TRBV29-1, the J gene TRBJ1-5; D may be TRBD1 (5 bases). Trimming cost V 4 bases and J 0 bases, with 10 bases left between them. Germline V gives CDR1 SQVTM, CDR2 ANQGSEA. The CDR3 length is 14 residues. CDR3 sequence: CSVVLGDSNQPQHF. The CDR3 DNA reads TGCAGCGTTGTTCTGGGGGATAGCAATCAGCCCCAGCATTTT.

The V call is TRBV25-1, the J call TRBJ1-6; 11 nucleotides agree with TRBD1. The trim removed 3 bases at V and 7 bases at J, leaving 5 bases unmatched. Germline V gene sequence: CDR1 MGHDK, CDR2 SYGVNS. CDR3 size: 16 residues. The CDR3 DNA is TGTGCCAGCAGTGATCCGGGACAGGGGGGAAATTCACCCCTCCACTTT. Its protein is CASSDPGQGGNSPLHF.

This clonotype was picked up a small number of times. The chain recombines TRBV4-1 with TRBJ2-1; D assignment may be TRBD1 or TRBD2 (5 bases each). V shed 3 bases and J shed 9 bases, with 18 bases lying between them. The CDR3 covers 15 residues. Germline V gene sequence: CDR1 MGHRA, CDR2 YSYEKL. The CDR3: CASSHLGRDPGEQFF. CDR3 in DNA: TGCGCCAGCAGCCATCTCGGACGGGACCCGGGTGAGCAGTTCTTC.

The CDR3 region is CASSLGVHTDTQYF. CDR3 in DNA: TGTGCCAGCAGCTTAGGGGTCCACACAGATACGCAGTATTTT. J is TRBJ2-3 and V is TRBV7-2; D is unresolved. The CDR3 has 14 amino acids. The germline V and J ends were trimmed by 1 base and 2 bases, with 7 bases remaining between them. Germline assignment: CDR1 SGHTA and CDR2 FQGNSA.

The chain links TRBV5-1 to TRBJ2-7, with D uncertain. The CDR3 spans 14 residues. The V and J ends lost 3 bases and 3 bases respectively, with 13 bases between them. Germline V gives CDR1 SGHRS, CDR2 YFSETQ. CDR3 coding DNA: TGCGCCAGCAGCTCGTCACCGACCAGCTACGAGCAGTACTTC. It encodes CASSSSPTSYEQYF.

This clonotype has a count of ten or more. J is TRBJ1-6 and V is TRBV20-1; possibly TRBD1 for D (5 bases). V gave up 3 bases and J gave up 7 bases, with 13 bases separating them. Germline CDR1 and CDR2: DFQATT and SNEGSKA (reference sequence). This CDR3 has 14 amino acids. CDR3: CSARWGVNNSPLHF. CDR3 bases: TGCAGTGCTAGGTGGGGGGTCAACAATTCACCCCTCCACTTT.

This clonotype came up a few times. V and J are TRBV5-1 and TRBJ2-2, with D possibly TRBD2 on 5 matching bases. V was clipped by 2 bases and J by 6 bases, with 11 bases between them. The germline V gene has CDR1 SGHRS and CDR2 YFSETQ. The CDR3 sequence is 14 residues long. The CDR3 loop is CASSFTGRSGELFF. In DNA, the CDR3 is TGCGCCAGCAGCTTCACGGGAAGGTCCGGGGAGCTGTTTTTT.

This clonotype was counted a few times. The CDR3 nucleotides read TGTGCCAGCTCATCCGTGAGTATCCGATACATGAACACTGAAGCTTTCTTT. This gives the protein CASSSVSIRYMNTEAFF. V is TRBV18 and J is TRBJ1-1; D is undetermined. V was cut by 5 bases and J by 0 bases, with 19 bases left in between. Germline V lookup: CDR1 KGHSH, CDR2 LQKENI. This CDR3 comprises 17 residues.

This clonotype was seen only once. This chain links TRBV6-6 with TRBJ1-2, with D perhaps matching TRBD1 (5 bases). The CDR3 extends over 16 amino acids. The V end was cut by 5 bases, the J end by 0 bases, with 16 bases between. The germline CDR1 and CDR2 sequences are MNHNY and SVGAGI (reference sequence). CDR3 residues: CASSADKGRANYGYTF. The CDR3 DNA follows: TGTGCCAGCAGTGCGGACAAGGGGAGAGCTAACTATGGCTACACCTTC.

In DNA, the CDR3 is TGTGCCAGCAGCGACCTCACGGGAGCTTTCTTT. The encoded protein is CASSDLTGAFF. V and J are TRBV6-5 and TRBJ1-1; D not resolved. Germline CDR1 is MNHEY and CDR2 is SVGAGI. The length of the CDR3 is 11 residues. With 6 bases removed from V and 10 bases from J, the gap between germline ends came to 12 bases.